One sample yielded the 14 T cell receptor beta chains listed below, sequenced in a study of T cell responses to AZD1222 COVID-19 vaccine. Method: immunoSEQ multiplex PCR; TCRdb's copy keeps in-frame clones and lacks some. This table has approximately 140,000 clones, approximately 94% appearing once. Here the sequenced sample was peripheral blood, taken on day 0 of AZD1222 vaccination. These receptors were taken from an adult in good health.

The chain employs TRBV5-1 and TRBJ2-6, with 10 bases matching TRBD1. CDR3 length: 16 amino acids. V lost 4 bases to trimming and J lost 3 bases; unmatched junction nucleotides: 4. Germline V gene data show CDR1 as SGHRS and CDR2 as YFSETQ. The CDR3 DNA reads as TGCGCCAGCAGCCCGACAGGGGGCGTTGGGGCCAACGTCCTGACTTTC. Encoded protein: CASSPTGGVGANVLTF.

This rearrangement joins TRBV14 to TRBJ2-3; D possibly corresponds to TRBD2 (5 bases). V lost 4 bases and J 1 base, leaving 12 bases between the germline ends. CDR3 size: 15 residues. The germline gives CDR1 SGHDN, CDR2 FVKESK. The CDR3 bases are TGTGCCAGCAGCCGGGTGGTTAGCGGCACAGATACGCAGTATTTT. Translation: CASSRVVSGTDTQYF. Together with reference TRBV14 and TRBJ2-3, the CDR3 gives the full variable domain: EAGVTQFPSHSVIEKGQTVTLRCDPISGHDNLYWYRRVMGKEIKFLLHFVKESKQDESGMPNNRFLAERTGGTYSTLKVQPAELEDSGVYFCASSRVVSGTDTQYFGPGTRLTVL.

This rearrangement joins TRBV7-8 to TRBJ1-5; D remains ambiguous. V lost 2 bases to trimming and J lost 3 bases, with 11 bases between them. The CDR3 is 15 residues long. From germline, CDR1 is SGHVS and CDR2 FQNEAQ. The CDR3 loop is CASSLRGSLNQPQHF. CDR3 in DNA: TGTGCCAGCAGCTTACGAGGATCCCTCAATCAGCCCCAGCATTTT. The full variable domain, rest sourced from reference TRBV7-8 and TRBJ1-5, is GAGVSQSPRYKVAKRGQDVALRCDPISGHVSLFWYQQALGQGPEFLTYFQNEAQLDKSGLPSDRFFAERPEGSVSTLKIQRTQQEDSAVYLCASSLRGSLNQPQHFGDGTRLSIL.

The rearrangement uses TRBV19 and TRBJ2-4; TRBD1 matches at 10 bases. The ends lost 5 bases at V and 4 bases at J; junction bases unmatched: 8. The germline V gene has CDR1 LNHDA and CDR2 SQIVND (reference sequence). CDR3 length: 16 amino acids. CDR3 nucleotides: TGTGCCAGTAGTCACACCCCGGGACAGGGGAAAAACATTCAGTACTTC. Translation gives CASSHTPGQGKNIQYF.

The chain uses TRBV9 and TRBJ1-1; D is unclear. CDR3 length: 14 residues. CDR1 is SGDLS, CDR2 YYNGEE, per germline. The V gene lost 0 bases and the J gene lost 1 base, with 7 bases spanning the gap. The CDR3: CASSVAGANTEAFF. CDR3 in DNA: TGTGCCAGCAGCGTAGCAGGAGCGAACACTGAAGCTTTCTTT.

The J gene is TRBJ1-1, the V gene TRBV3-1 (or the pseudogene TRBV3-2); D might be TRBD1 (5 bases). This CDR3 region has 17 residues. V was pared by 4 bases and J by 0 bases, with 18 bases between. CDR1 is LGHDT and CDR2 is YNNKEL in the germline V gene (reference sequence). In nucleotides, the CDR3 is TGTGCCAGCAGCCCACGACTCCGGGACCGAGTGAACACTGAAGCTTTCTTT. Encoded protein: CASSPRLRDRVNTEAFF.

Written as DNA, the CDR3 is TGTGCCAGCAGTCTCTCAGGGGACAACTATGGCTACACCTTC. Protein product: CASSLSGDNYGYTF. The chain employs TRBV28 and TRBJ1-2, with a possible D match to TRBD1 (6 bases). V shed 5 bases and J shed 2 bases, with 12 bases lying between them. In germline, CDR1 is MDHEN, CDR2 SYDVKM. The CDR3 loop spans 14 amino acids.

The gene calls are TRBV5-1 and TRBJ1-2, with TRBD1 matching over 7 bases. J lost 6 bases, V lost 5 bases, and 13 bases had no gene match. CDR3 size: 15 residues. The germline gives CDR1 SGHRS, CDR2 YFSETQ. The CDR3 protein is CASRGGHEGVDGYTF. In nucleotides, the CDR3 is TGCGCCAGCAGAGGGGGCCACGAGGGGGTCGATGGCTACACCTTC.

The chain is built from TRBV7-9 and TRBJ1-1, with D unresolved. Deletions cut 5 bases from V and 5 bases from J, with 18 bases between. Germline V gives CDR1 SEHNR, CDR2 FQNEAQ (reference sequence). The CDR3 has 15 residues. The CDR3 DNA is TGTGCCAGCAGCCCCCGTGGCGGGGTGGGGACTGAAGCTTTCTTT. This translates into CASSPRGGVGTEAFF.

The chain joins TRBV18 to TRBJ1-1, with D hard to call. Trimming cost V 4 bases and J 0 bases, with 12 bases left between them. Germline CDR1 KGHSH, CDR2 LQKENI. The CDR3 consists of 15 residues. The CDR3: CASSLGAAMNTEAFF. The CDR3 region has the DNA TGTGCCAGCTCACTCGGCGCGGCAATGAACACTGAAGCTTTCTTT.

The gene calls are TRBV3-1 (or the pseudogene TRBV3-2) and TRBJ1-1; D is ambiguous. In germline, CDR1 is LGHDT, CDR2 YNNKEL (reference sequence). The CDR3 is 14 amino acids. The ends were cut back, 2 bases at V and 1 base at J, with 8 bases in the middle. For the CDR3, the DNA is TGTGCCAGCAGCCAAATGCCGGGGAACACTGAAGCTTTCTTT. The encoded protein is CASSQMPGNTEAFF.

V gene TRBV6-5 combines with J gene TRBJ1-3, with 12 bases lining up with TRBD1. The ends lost 7 bases at V and 2 bases at J; junction bases unmatched: 3. The germline V gene has CDR1 MNHEY and CDR2 SVGAGI. This CDR3 region has 15 residues. CDR3 in amino acids: CASTWDRGPGNTIYF. DNA of the CDR3: TGTGCCAGCACATGGGACAGGGGGCCTGGAAACACCATATATTTT.

The chain joins TRBV10-3 to TRBJ1-1; 8 nucleotides align to TRBD1. Trimming cost V 6 bases and J 2 bases; bases outside gene matches: 5. This CDR3 has 14 residues. The germline V gene has CDR1 ENHRY and CDR2 SYGVKD. The CDR3 region is CAISDRGPNTEAFF. The CDR3 bases are TGTGCCATCAGCGACAGGGGCCCTAACACTGAAGCTTTCTTT.

In its sample, this clone was seen once. Here the CDR3 DNA reads TGTGCCAGCAGTTATGGAGAGACCCAGTACTTC. Its protein product is CASSYGETQYF. This sequence joins TRBV6-5 and TRBJ2-5; D unresolved. The germline CDR1 and CDR2 sequences are MNHEY and SVGAGI. This CDR3 has 11 amino acids. Trimming stripped 3 bases from V and 4 bases from J, with 3 bases between.